Listed below are T cell receptor beta chains from one sample, sequenced in a study of cytotoxic CD8 clonotypes in ibrutinib-treated CLL. Profiled with immunoSEQ multiplex PCR; TCRdb holds only in-frame clones, not every one. The profile covers tens of thousands of clones, with around 78% appearing a single time and 35% to 45% taken by the ten largest. The source material was PBMCs, sampled after 24 months of ibrutinib treatment. These TCRs come from a human donor with chronic lymphocytic leukemia. CDR3s leave out the opening cysteine and the closing phenylalanine or tryptophan. Rows give clone size only sometimes, using once, few, many, or a class for an expanded clone.

j_call: TRBJ1-1; v_call: TRBV7-3; clone_size: .; cdr3_aa: ASSSQSGTEAF
j_call: TRBJ2-7; v_call: TRBV9; clone_size: .; cdr3_aa: ASSVGDSGRRDEQY
j_call: TRBJ2-5; v_call: TRBV9; clone_size: .; cdr3_aa: ASSVGGTETQY
j_call: TRBJ2-4; v_call: TRBV5-4; clone_size: once; cdr3_aa: ASSSDRKGNIQY
j_call: TRBJ2-1; v_call: TRBV7-2; clone_size: .; cdr3_aa: ASSLVHQTYNEQF
j_call: TRBJ1-1; v_call: TRBV28; clone_size: .; cdr3_aa: ASRTGTGNTEAF
j_call: TRBJ2-1; v_call: TRBV27; clone_size: few; cdr3_aa: ASYAPGGAFEQF
j_call: TRBJ2-1; v_call: TRBV9; clone_size: .; cdr3_aa: ASSVSSDNEQF
j_call: TRBJ2-7; v_call: TRBV7-9; clone_size: .; cdr3_aa: ASSLQTPYEQY
j_call: TRBJ2-6; v_call: TRBV6-1; clone_size: .; cdr3_aa: ASREGAGANVLT
j_call: TRBJ2-7; v_call: TRBV9; clone_size: .; cdr3_aa: ASSPRGLAGPSSYEQY
j_call: TRBJ2-7; v_call: TRBV28; clone_size: once; cdr3_aa: ASVGGAGEQY
j_call: TRBJ2-1; v_call: TRBV9; clone_size: .; cdr3_aa: ASSKGQGENNEQF
j_call: TRBJ1-1; v_call: TRBV18; clone_size: once; cdr3_aa: ASSPLEQGFGVNTEAF
j_call: TRBJ2-2; v_call: TRBV9; clone_size: .; cdr3_aa: ASSVGGTGELF
j_call: TRBJ2-7; v_call: TRBV5-4; clone_size: .; cdr3_aa: ASSRGGSSSYEQY
j_call: TRBJ2-1; v_call: TRBV7-2; clone_size: .; cdr3_aa: ASSYRGTSGIVNEQF
j_call: TRBJ1-3; v_call: TRBV28; clone_size: .; cdr3_aa: ASSLPIGASGNTIY
j_call: TRBJ1-1; v_call: TRBV5-5; clone_size: .; cdr3_aa: ASSPDTWHTEAF